This paragraph reports one TCR beta chain. Its cognate antigen has yet to be identified. Base qualities were left out, and no much larger clone turns up one base away. The data were obtained in a study of blood T cell repertoires in COVID-19 (dated by TCRdb to about 2020). The study in broad terms: Samples from collaborators originated in the United States, Italy and Spain and spanned both the acute and convalescent phases of COVID-19. Sample metadata almost always included a de-identified subject ID, COVID-19 status, age in years and sex. HLA class I and class II types, where available, came from metadata supplied by the sample provider rather than from assay-based typing. Subjects who had been exposed to COVID-19, were actively infected with it, or had recovered from it provided the deeply sampled blood TCRbeta repertoires that made up the dataset. The repertoires were released in a freely available public database intended as a resource for research on the immune response to SARS-CoV-2. The prospective study material was composed of cDNA or gDNA derived from T cells, B-cell-depleted T cells, or PBMCs. Samples came from the ongoing ImmuneRACE study (first 160 participants) plus 1,254 subjects from 6 global collaborators.

Overall results and qualifications from the work: Clinical and demographic metadata were provided uncurated, with the amount varying by source and participant.

TCRbeta CDR3 regions were amplified from genomic DNA by means of the immunoSEQ Assay, a bias-controlled multiplex PCR. The paper's data handling went like this. The number of nucleated cells in each sample was estimated by amplification of reference gene primers within the assay. To quantify the absolute abundance of each unique TCRbeta CDR3 rearrangement, sequence reads were collapsed and filtered. Productive Simpson clonality was computed per sample as the square root of Simpson's diversity index over productive rearrangements. In TCRdb, the immuneACCESS table is reduced to in-frame sequences with V and J assigned. These tables do not hold every clone; where another copy was compared, an unresolved V gene accounts for under half, and the others remain unexplained. The DNA was the basis for D and trimming; V, J and clone size are from that table. For this sample the table gives about 270,000 clones, of which about 91% were detected only once. The ten largest clones represent 2.5% to 3% of the sample.

The germline V gene gives CDR1 as SGHAT and CDR2 as FQNNGV. Cut back by 5 bases and 0 bases, the V and J ends lie 11 bases apart. Taken from cysteine to phenylalanine, the CDR3 has 15 residues. The read is trimmed to its CDR3 DNA, 45 bases read in frame from base 1. In Seattle, one collaborating source enrolled patients while the infection was active and tracked those patients longitudinally over the course of disease. Each collaborating institution followed its own protocols to collect whole blood in K2EDTA tubes. Collaborator samples were shipped for TCRbeta analysis as frozen whole blood, isolated PBMCs, or DNA extracted from either sample type.

Sequencing used peripheral blood. The source of this sequence is a young adult with COVID-19, enrolled during active disease. Here the chain combines TRBV11-2 and TRBJ1-5; perhaps TRBD1 is the D gene, with 6 bases matching. The base sequence is TGTGCCAGCAGCCCTGGACAGAGTAGCAATCAGCCCCAGCATTTT. Translation gives CASSPGQSSNQPQHF.